Shown below are 18 T cell receptor beta chains from a single sample sequenced in a study of CD8+ T cells in alopecia areata (dated by TCRdb to 2016 to 2018). The library was generated by the immunoSEQ multiplex PCR assay. To provide template for TCR sequencing, every sample had RNA extracted and reverse transcribed into cDNA. TCRdb stores this immuneACCESS table with in-frame sequences only. Part of the clones is absent; in the studies checked, under half of the shortfall reflects unresolved V genes, and no reason is known for the rest. The sample contains about 82,000 clones, 45% to 60% of them found a single time. The ten largest clones take up just over 5.5% of the sample. The sample taken for sequencing was NKG2D-high CD8+ T cells sorted from blood. What this sample's cell subset or site label stands for: sorted CD8+ NKG2D-high blood T cells. Receptors originate from a human donor with alopecia areata.

The rearrangement links TRBV29-1 to TRBJ2-7; D unclear. V was cut by 4 bases and J by 2 bases, with 9 bases left in between. CDR1 and CDR2 (germline): SQVTM, ANQGSEA. CDR3 length: 12 residues. DNA of the CDR3: TGCAGCGTTGGAAAGGATCCCTACGAGCAGTACTTC. It codes for CSVGKDPYEQYF.

V gene TRBV27 combines with J gene TRBJ2-1; D is unresolved. Germline lookup yields CDR1 MNHEY and CDR2 SMNVEV (reference sequence). The CDR3 spans 15 residues. V dropped 8 bases and J dropped 0 bases, with 14 bases sitting between them. The CDR3, as DNA: TGTGCCAGCTCTAATATTTACAGCTCCTACAATGAGCAGTTCTTC. This sequence encodes CASSNIYSSYNEQFF.

This chain joins TRBV11-2 and TRBJ1-1, with D possibly TRBD1 on 5 matching bases. The length of the CDR3 is 14 residues. Trimming removed 4 bases at V and 3 bases at J, with 12 bases between. Germline V CDR1 and CDR2: SGHAT, FQNNGV. CDR3 region: CASSWGPGDTEAFF. The CDR3, as DNA: TGTGCCAGCAGCTGGGGACCGGGGGACACTGAAGCTTTCTTT.

The chain couples TRBV2 to TRBJ2-4; D perhaps matches TRBD2 (6 bases). V lost 6 bases and J 1 base, leaving 16 bases between the germline ends. Germline V CDR1 and CDR2: SNHLY, FYNNEI. This CDR3 has 16 amino acids. CDR3 sequence (DNA): TGTGCCAGCAGCCAGGGAGGACATTCTGCCAAAAACATTCAGTACTTC. Residues: CASSQGGHSAKNIQYF.

The chain uses TRBV30 and TRBJ2-7; 8 nucleotides align to TRBD1. Germline V CDR1 and CDR2: GTSNPN, SVGIG (reference sequence). V gave up 7 bases and J gave up 0 bases; unmatched junction bases: 11. The CDR3 is 15 amino acids. CDR3 sequence: CAYTGGTGYSYEQYF. CDR3 nucleotide sequence: TGTGCCTACACAGGGGGAACAGGATACTCCTACGAGCAGTACTTC.

This clone was seen just once. The J gene is TRBJ2-7, the V gene TRBV13; D unresolved. The V gene lost 0 bases and the J gene lost 6 bases, with 6 bases spanning the gap. This CDR3 has 12 residues. Per germline, CDR1 PRHDT and CDR2 FYEKMQ (reference sequence). DNA for the CDR3: TGTGCCAGCAGCTTAGGCCCAGGCGAGCAGTACTTC. This codes for CASSLGPGEQYF.

V is TRBV30 and J is TRBJ2-3; D is perhaps TRBD2 (7 bases). The V gene's germline CDR1 is GTSNPN and CDR2 SVGIG (reference sequence). Deletions cut 3 bases from V and 2 bases from J, with 15 bases between. The CDR3 has 15 amino acids. CDR3 nucleotide sequence: TGTGCCTGGAGAGCAATAGGGGGGGCCACAGATACGCAGTATTTT. Translation: CAWRAIGGATDTQYF. The whole variable domain, remainder taken from reference TRBV30 and TRBJ2-3, is SQTIHQWPATLVQPVGSPLSLECTVEGTSNPNLYWYRQAAGRGLQLLFYSVGIGQISSEVPQNLSASRPQDRQFILSSKKLLLSDSGFYLCAWRAIGGATDTQYFGPGTRLTVL.

A few counts support this clone. This chain links TRBV29-1 with TRBJ2-2; D ambiguous. Germline V CDR1 and CDR2: SQVTM, ANQGSEA. This CDR3 is 14 amino acids long. Trimming pared 3 bases from V and 0 bases from J, leaving 8 bases between. CDR3 residues: CSVDLSTNTGELFF. The CDR3 DNA reads as TGCAGCGTTGATCTGAGTACGAACACCGGGGAGCTGTTTTTT.

This clone was observed a few times. This sequence joins TRBV4-1 and TRBJ1-2; D unresolved. CDR3 length: 12 residues. Trimming took 1 base from V and 4 from J, leaving 4 bases between them. Germline V gene lookup returns CDR1 MGHRA and CDR2 YSYEKL. As DNA, the CDR3 is TGCGCCAGCAGCCAAGGGGTCTATGGCTACACCTTC. It encodes CASSQGVYGYTF.

The chain carries TRBV7-8 and TRBJ2-1; TRBD2 might be the D (6 bases). Germline values: CDR1 SGHVS, CDR2 FQNEAQ. This CDR3 spans 14 amino acids. The V and J ends lost 4 bases and 3 bases respectively, with 10 bases between them. The chain's CDR3 is CASSWEDGYNEQFF. The CDR3 bases are TGTGCCAGCAGCTGGGAGGACGGCTACAATGAGCAGTTCTTC.

The gene calls are TRBV28 and TRBJ1-4; no reliable D call. Germline values: CDR1 MDHEN, CDR2 SYDVKM. V dropped 8 bases and J dropped 5 bases, with 24 bases sitting between them. The CDR3 consists of 17 residues. The CDR3 nucleotides are TGTGCCAGCTCCTTGGGCCCCTCTCCATCGGTCAATGAAAAACTGTTTTTT. Its protein is CASSLGPSPSVNEKLFF.

J is TRBJ1-3 and V is TRBV6-6, with no clear D. The CDR3 length is 14 residues. Looked up from germline, CDR1 is MNHNY and CDR2 is SVGAGI (reference sequence). The ends were cut back, 5 bases at V and 0 bases at J, with 8 bases in the middle. The CDR3, as DNA: TGTGCCAGCAGTGCGGGGAGCTCTGGAAACACCATATATTTT. Its protein is CASSAGSSGNTIYF.

This clone has more than one count but fewer than ten. CDR3 sequence: CSVEEADPEGAFF. The CDR3 DNA is TGCAGCGTTGAAGAAGCGGACCCCGAGGGAGCTTTCTTT. The chain is built from TRBV29-1 and TRBJ1-1; no clear D gene. Trimming removed 0 bases from V and 10 bases from J, with 15 bases in between. Germline CDR1 reads SQVTM; CDR2 reads ANQGSEA. The CDR3 loop spans 13 amino acids.

This sequence joins TRBV23-1 and TRBJ2-7; 9 positions match TRBD1. TRBV23-1 is marked as an open reading frame, function uncertain. CDR3 length: 15 residues. V shed 6 bases, J shed 5 bases, and the junction held 11 bases outside the gene matches. The CDR3 loop reads CASSSRTGEPNEQYF. The CDR3, as DNA: TGCGCCAGCAGCTCCCGGACAGGGGAACCCAACGAGCAGTACTTC.

This clone was seen a few times. The chain employs TRBV29-1 and TRBJ2-4; D is perhaps TRBD1 or TRBD2 (6 bases each). This CDR3 is 16 amino acids long. From germline, CDR1 is SQVTM and CDR2 ANQGSEA. The germline V and J ends were trimmed by 0 bases and 1 base, with 13 bases remaining between them. The CDR3 region is CSVEDLRGPAKNIQYF. Here the CDR3 DNA reads TGCAGCGTTGAAGATCTCCGGGGGCCTGCCAAAAACATTCAGTACTTC.

The V call is TRBV5-4, the J call TRBJ2-1; D is uncertain. The length of the CDR3 is 11 residues. CDR1 is SGHNT and CDR2 is YYREEE in the germline V gene (reference sequence). Trimming took off 4 bases at V and 5 bases at J, with 4 bases between the two ends. The CDR3 coding sequence is TGTGCCAGCAGCGCAGACAATGAGCAGTTCTTC. Translated, it gives CASSADNEQFF.

The chain couples TRBV7-6 to TRBJ2-7; D not certain. Germline-derived CDR1 and CDR2 are SGHVS and FNYEAQ. CDR3 length: 13 amino acids. Trimming cost V 0 bases and J 2 bases, with 5 bases left between them. In DNA form, the CDR3 reads TGTGCCAGCAGCTTAGCGGACCCCTACGAGCAGTACTTC. Its protein product is CASSLADPYEQYF.

The CDR3 DNA sequence: TGTGCCAGCAGCCTCGAGGGGTATGGCTACACCTTC. Protein product: CASSLEGYGYTF. The chain has TRBV5-6 and TRBJ1-2, with a tentative D call TRBD1 (5 bases). Per the germline V gene, CDR1 is SGHDT and CDR2 is YYEEEE. Trimming removed 4 bases at V and 5 bases at J, with 9 bases between. CDR3 length equals 12 residues.